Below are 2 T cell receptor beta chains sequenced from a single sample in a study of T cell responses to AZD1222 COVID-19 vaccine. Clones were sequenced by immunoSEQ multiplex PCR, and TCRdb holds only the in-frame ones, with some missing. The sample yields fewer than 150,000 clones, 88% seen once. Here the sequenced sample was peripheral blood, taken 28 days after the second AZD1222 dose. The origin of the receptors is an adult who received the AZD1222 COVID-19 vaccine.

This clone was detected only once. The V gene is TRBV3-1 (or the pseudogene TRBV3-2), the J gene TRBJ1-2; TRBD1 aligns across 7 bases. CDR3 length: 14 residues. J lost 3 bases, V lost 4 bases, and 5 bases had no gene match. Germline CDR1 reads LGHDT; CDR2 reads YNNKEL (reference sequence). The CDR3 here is CASSPSTGDYGYTF. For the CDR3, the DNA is TGTGCCAGCAGCCCGTCAACAGGGGACTATGGCTACACCTTC.

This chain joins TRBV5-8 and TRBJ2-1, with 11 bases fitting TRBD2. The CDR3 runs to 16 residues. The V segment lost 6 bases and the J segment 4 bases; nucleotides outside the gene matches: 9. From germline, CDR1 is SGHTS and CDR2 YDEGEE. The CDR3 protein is CASNVWGLADYNEQFF. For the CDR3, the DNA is TGTGCCAGCAACGTTTGGGGACTAGCGGATTACAATGAGCAGTTCTTC.